Below, 26 T cell receptor beta chains from the same sample are listed, as sequenced in a study of graft-versus-host responses after intestinal transplantation (dated by TCRdb to the early 2020s). The time point label for this specimen denotes: cells obtained before transplantation from donor or recipient. These receptors' targets are unknown. The library was built by means of the immunoSEQ multiplex PCR assay. Drawn from immuneACCESS, this table holds only the in-frame rearrangements with V and J called that TCRdb kept. Clones are partly lost; checked studies trace under half to an unresolved V gene and leave the rest unexplained. Across this sample there are tens of thousands of clones, with roughly 80% seen only once. The leading ten clones occupy 17% of the sample. Sequences were derived from unstimulated CD8+ T cells sorted from spleen or lymph node cells, sampled before intestinal transplant. The receptors originated from a human donor who received an intestinal transplant.

The chain links TRBV5-1 to TRBJ2-5; D is ambiguous. CDR1 and CDR2 from the germline V gene are SGHRS and YFSETQ. V lost 9 bases, J lost 2 bases, and 14 bases lay in between. The CDR3 runs 13 residues. CDR3 sequence (DNA): TGCGCCACCACCGACCCATTTCAAGAGACCCAGTACTTC. The encoded protein is CATTDPFQETQYF.

V is TRBV4-1 and J is TRBJ1-2; perhaps TRBD1 as D (6 bases). V gave up 1 base and J gave up 4 bases, with 13 bases separating them. CDR3 length: 15 amino acids. CDR1 and CDR2 from the germline V gene are MGHRA and YSYEKL. CDR3 bases: TGCGCCAGCAGCCAAGCGTTCCAGGGGACCTATGGCTACACCTTC. Translated, it gives CASSQAFQGTYGYTF.

The V gene is TRBV5-4, the J gene TRBJ2-1; no firm D call. Germline CDR1 SGHNT, CDR2 YYREEE (reference sequence). V shed 3 bases and J shed 11 bases, with 12 bases lying between them. This CDR3 has 12 amino acids. The CDR3 region has the DNA TGTGCCAGCAGCTGGCCTATGGACCAGCAGTTCTTC. It codes for CASSWPMDQQFF.

Worth noting for this clone: Additional DNA sequences in this sample encode the identical CDR3. This rearrangement joins TRBV7-3 to TRBJ2-1, with D maybe TRBD2 (5 bases). CDR1 SGHTA and CDR2 FQGTGA come from the germline V gene. The CDR3 consists of 14 residues. Trimming stripped 5 bases from V and 5 bases from J, with 13 bases between. This chain's CDR3 is CASSASLGDNEQFF. As DNA, the CDR3 is TGTGCCAGCAGCGCCTCACTAGGAGACAATGAGCAGTTCTTC. The full variable domain, with the rest looked up from reference TRBV7-3 and TRBJ2-1, is GAGVSQTPSNKVTEKGKYVELRCDPISGHTALYWYRQSLGQGPEFLIYFQGTGAADDSGLPNDRFFAVRPEGSVSTLKIQRTERGDSAVYLCASSASLGDNEQFFGPGTRLTVL.

V usage is TRBV19 and J usage is TRBJ2-7; the D gene is possibly TRBD1 (6 bases). CDR1 and CDR2 from the germline V gene are LNHDA and SQIVND (reference sequence). V was clipped by 5 bases and J by 2 bases, with 10 bases between them. The CDR3 contains 13 residues. CDR3 in amino acids: CASSSAGAYEQYF. The CDR3 DNA reads as TGTGCCAGTAGTTCAGCAGGGGCCTACGAGCAGTACTTC.

This clone appeared once. This chain connects TRBV25-1 to TRBJ2-3; maybe TRBD2 (6 bases). Germline loops: CDR1 MGHDK, CDR2 SYGVNS. The V gene lost 1 base and the J gene lost 2 bases, with 13 bases spanning the gap. This CDR3 is built from 16 residues. In DNA form, the CDR3 reads TGTGCCAGCAGTGAATGGGAGGCTAAGGTCACAGATACGCAGTATTTT. This gives the protein CASSEWEAKVTDTQYF.

The chain combines TRBV5-1 with TRBJ1-3, with D maybe TRBD1 (5 bases). Germline loops: CDR1 SGHRS, CDR2 YFSETQ. Trimming removed 4 bases from V and 0 bases from J, with 17 bases in between. The CDR3 contains 17 residues. This CDR3 is CASSRDPILYSGNTIYF. The DNA for the CDR3 is TGCGCCAGCAGCCGGGACCCGATCCTTTACTCTGGAAACACCATATATTTT. Based on the CDR3 plus reference TRBV5-1 and TRBJ1-3, the full variable domain is KAGVTQTPRYLIKTRGQQVTLSCSPISGHRSVSWYQQTPGQGLQFLFEYFSETQRNKGNFPGRFSGRQFSNSRSEMNVSTLELGDSALYLCASSRDPILYSGNTIYFGEGSWLTVV.

The rearrangement uses TRBV4-1 and TRBJ2-7; a possible D gene is TRBD1 (5 bases). CDR3 length: 15 residues. Per the germline V gene, CDR1 is MGHRA and CDR2 is YSYEKL. Trimming took off 2 bases at V and 3 bases at J, with 14 bases between the two ends. CDR3 DNA: TGCGCCAGCAGCCAATACTCCGGACAAGGCTACGAGCAGTACTTC. Translated, it gives CASSQYSGQGYEQYF.

The rearrangement links TRBV7-9 to TRBJ2-5; the D is unclear. The CDR3 sequence is 14 residues long. CDR1 and CDR2 (germline): SEHNR, FQNEAQ (reference sequence). With 1 base removed from V and 1 base from J, the gap between germline ends came to 7 bases. The CDR3 sequence: CASSLGRSQETQYF. The DNA of the CDR3 is TGTGCCAGCAGCTTAGGGCGTTCCCAAGAGACCCAGTACTTC.

The chain links TRBV10-1 to TRBJ2-7; possible D gene TRBD1, 5 bases. This CDR3 has 12 amino acids. Germline V gene data show CDR1 as WNHNN and CDR2 as SYGVQD (reference sequence). The ends were cut back, 6 bases at V and 6 bases at J, with 12 bases in the middle. CDR3 nucleotide sequence: TGCGCCAGCAGAGGGGCCCTGGGCGAGCAGTACTTC. It translates to CASRGALGEQYF.

This clone has only a few counts. J is TRBJ1-3 and V is TRBV18; unclear D gene. The CDR3 runs to 12 residues. CDR1 and CDR2 (germline): KGHSH, LQKENI. Trimming stripped 4 bases from V and 4 bases from J, with 5 bases between. The CDR3 spells CASSLYGNTIYF. The CDR3 DNA reads as TGTGCCAGCTCACTGTACGGAAACACCATATATTTT.

J is TRBJ2-3 and V is TRBV28; D is unresolved. The CDR3 runs to 17 residues. CDR1 MDHEN and CDR2 SYDVKM come from the germline V gene. V lost 4 bases, J lost 0 bases, and 17 bases lay in between. CDR3 region: CASSSLLQEISTDTQYF. The CDR3 DNA is TGTGCCAGCAGTTCCCTTCTGCAGGAAATCAGCACAGATACGCAGTATTTT.

The chain has TRBV28 and TRBJ2-3, with D uncertain. Trimming removed 2 bases at V and 8 bases at J, with 5 bases between. Germline assignment: CDR1 MDHEN and CDR2 SYDVKM. This CDR3 comprises 11 residues. CDR3 amino acids: CASSLRGTQYF. DNA of the CDR3: TGTGCCAGCAGTTTACGAGGTACGCAGTATTTT.

V is TRBV5-4 and J is TRBJ1-1, with D possibly matching TRBD1 (6 bases). The ends were cut back, 5 bases at V and 0 bases at J, with 14 bases in the middle. Germline values: CDR1 SGHNT, CDR2 YYREEE (reference sequence). The length of the CDR3 is 15 residues. In DNA, the CDR3 is TGTGCCAGCAGTGATTGGAACAGGGTGAACACTGAAGCTTTCTTT. It translates to CASSDWNRVNTEAFF.

This clone is large by share. The chain uses TRBV5-6 and TRBJ2-5; 7 bases are a match to TRBD1. J was trimmed by 5 bases and V by 2 bases; bases with no gene match: 6. The germline V gene encodes CDR1 SGHDT and CDR2 YYEEEE. The CDR3 runs to 14 residues. The CDR3 region has the DNA TGTGCCAGCAGCTTTTACAGGGGATGGGAGACCCAGTACTTC. Amino acid sequence: CASSFYRGWETQYF.

This chain uses TRBV27 with TRBJ1-2, with 7 positions matching TRBD1. V lost 0 bases to trimming and J lost 4 bases; unmatched junction nucleotides: 5. This CDR3 is built from 15 residues. In germline, CDR1 is MNHEY, CDR2 SMNVEV (reference sequence). CDR3 nucleotide sequence: TGTGCCAGCAGTTTATCGAGAGGGGGCAGCTATGGCTACACCTTC. Translation: CASSLSRGGSYGYTF.

The chain joins TRBV6-5 to TRBJ2-5, with a possible D match to TRBD2 (5 bases). Deletions cut 5 bases from V and 2 bases from J, with 12 bases between. CDR1 and CDR2 from the germline V gene are MNHEY and SVGAGI. This CDR3 comprises 14 residues. The CDR3 region is CASSAVAFQETQYF. CDR3 nucleotide sequence: TGTGCCAGCAGTGCGGTAGCGTTTCAAGAGACCCAGTACTTC.

The chain links TRBV7-2 to TRBJ2-3; 9 bases map to TRBD2. The CDR3 covers 16 residues. Losses at the gene ends were 1 base for V and 4 bases for J; bases not matched to a gene: 6. Germline lookup yields CDR1 SGHTA and CDR2 FQGNSA. The chain's CDR3 is CASSLVLSGSPDTQYF. The CDR3 DNA reads TGTGCCAGCAGCTTAGTTCTTAGCGGGAGCCCAGATACGCAGTATTTT.

As for this clone: The same CDR3 is also encoded by other DNA sequences in this sample. The chain uses TRBV10-3 and TRBJ1-5; D is unclear. V dropped 3 bases and J dropped 0 bases, with 9 bases sitting between them. The germline CDR1 and CDR2 sequences are ENHRY and SYGVKD. The CDR3 covers 15 residues. Written as DNA, the CDR3 is TGTGCCATCAGTGATTCCAGATATAGCAATCAGCCCCAGCATTTT. This sequence encodes CAISDSRYSNQPQHF.

The genes are TRBV7-9 and TRBJ1-1; D is undetermined. Germline V lookup: CDR1 SEHNR, CDR2 FQNEAQ (reference sequence). This CDR3 comprises 11 residues. Deletions cut 5 bases from V and 0 bases from J, with 1 base between. As DNA, the CDR3 is TGTGCCAGCAGCGTGAACACTGAAGCTTTCTTT. Protein sequence: CASSVNTEAFF.

This clone was recorded a few times. J is TRBJ1-6 and V is TRBV7-3, with a tentative D call TRBD1 (6 bases). This CDR3 spans 14 amino acids. V lost 2 bases, J lost 7 bases, and 9 bases lay in between. The V gene's germline CDR1 is SGHTA and CDR2 FQGTGA. Here the CDR3 DNA reads TGTGCCAGCAGCTTAGCGGGGGCCAATTCACCCCTCCACTTT. Residues: CASSLAGANSPLHF.

This rearrangement joins TRBV7-2 to TRBJ2-7, with a weak D call TRBD2 (5 bases). Trimming pared 2 bases from V and 4 bases from J, leaving 18 bases between. This CDR3 is 16 amino acids long. Germline V gene lookup returns CDR1 SGHTA and CDR2 FQGNSA. This CDR3 reads CASSLRETPRPYEQYF. CDR3 bases: TGTGCCAGCAGCTTAAGGGAGACCCCTCGCCCTTACGAGCAGTACTTC.

This rearrangement joins TRBV20-1 to TRBJ2-1, with D perhaps given as TRBD1 or TRBD2 (5 bases each). The CDR3 covers 10 residues. V lost 3 bases and J 14 bases, leaving 11 bases between the germline ends. From germline, CDR1 is DFQATT and CDR2 SNEGSKA (reference sequence). The CDR3 sequence: CSASGTMEFF. The DNA for the CDR3 is TGCAGTGCTAGTGGGACCATGGAGTTCTTC.

The J gene is TRBJ1-2, the V gene TRBV5-4; D may be TRBD1 (6 bases). Trimming took 4 bases from V and 4 from J, leaving 11 bases between them. The CDR3 totals 13 residues. Germline CDR1 reads SGHNT; CDR2 reads YYREEE (reference sequence). CDR3 sequence: CASSLQGPYGYTF. CDR3 bases: TGTGCCAGCAGCCTGCAGGGGCCCTATGGCTACACCTTC. Supplemented by reference TRBV5-4 and TRBJ1-2, the full variable domain reads ETGVTQSPTHLIKTRGQQVTLRCSSQSGHNTVSWYQQALGQGPQFIFQYYREEENGRGNFPPRFSGLQFPNYSSELNVNALELDDSALYLCASSLQGPYGYTFGSGTRLTVV.

V usage is TRBV6-5 and J usage is TRBJ1-5; no reliable D call. There are 11 residues in the CDR3. V was pared by 8 bases and J by 4 bases, with 6 bases between. The germline V gene has CDR1 MNHEY and CDR2 SVGAGI. The chain's CDR3 is CASALNQPQHF. CDR3 DNA: TGTGCCAGCGCTTTGAATCAGCCCCAGCATTTT.

The genes are TRBV2 and TRBJ2-3; D gene ambiguous. Trimming stripped 6 bases from V and 0 bases from J, with 16 bases between. Looked up from germline, CDR1 is SNHLY and CDR2 is FYNNEI. This CDR3 region has 16 residues. The CDR3 DNA reads TGTGCCAGCAGAGGTTGGCGGAACACTAGCACAGATACGCAGTATTTT. Protein: CASRGWRNTSTDTQYF.